The 13 T cell receptor beta chains in this list originate from one sample, sequenced in a study of CD4 T cells in relation to SARS-CoV-2 and coronaviruses. TCRdb's table, derived via immunoSEQ multiplex PCR, lists solely in-frame clones and lacks some. The top ten hold 9% to 9.5% of the sample, which has 35,000 to 40,000 clones, around 87% seen once. Sequenced sample: memory CD4+ T cells from PBMCs. These receptors all come from an adult with COVID-19.

V is TRBV6-5 and J is TRBJ2-3; TRBD2 agrees at 7 bases. Germline CDR1 and CDR2: MNHEY and SVGAGI. J lost 2 bases, V lost 6 bases, and 8 bases had no gene match. The CDR3 sequence is 15 residues long. CDR3 in DNA: TGTGCCAGCAGGTCTAGCGGAGACTACACAGATACGCAGTATTTT. Protein sequence: CASRSSGDYTDTQYF.

Concerning this clone itself: An end of the junction does not agree with germline; a read error may underlie this. V and J are TRBV5-8 and TRBJ1-2; D gene ambiguous. Germline V gene lookup returns CDR1 SGHTS and CDR2 YDEGEE. The CDR3 spans 14 residues. The CDR3 DNA follows: TGTGTCAGCAGCTTGGATTATGTGAGCTATGGCTACACCTTC. It translates to CVSSLDYVSYGYTF.

V gene TRBV6-5 combines with J gene TRBJ1-6; TRBD1 might be the D (5 bases). Germline V gives CDR1 MNHEY, CDR2 SVGAGI. CDR3 length: 13 residues. With 7 bases removed from V and 8 bases from J, the gap between germline ends came to 12 bases. CDR3: CASTQGVYSPLHF. CDR3 in DNA: TGTGCCAGCACCCAGGGTGTATATTCACCCCTCCACTTT.

This chain joins TRBV3-1 (or the pseudogene TRBV3-2) and TRBJ2-6; D is undetermined. Per the germline V gene, CDR1 is LGHDT and CDR2 is YNNKEL (reference sequence). Deletions cut 1 base from V and 0 bases from J, with 13 bases between. The CDR3 extends over 18 amino acids. The CDR3 coding sequence is TGTGCCAGCAGCCAAGTTTGGGCCGGCAACTCTGGGGCCAACGTCCTGACTTTC. Translated: CASSQVWAGNSGANVLTF.

The CDR3: CASRMGLLTEAFF. The CDR3 DNA is TGTGCCAGCCGAATGGGCTTGTTGACTGAAGCTTTCTTT. The chain uses TRBV6-5 and TRBJ1-1; no clear D gene. Germline V CDR1 and CDR2: MNHEY, SVGAGI. This CDR3 is built from 13 residues. V was shortened by 8 bases and J by 5 bases, with 15 bases between the two germline ends.

The gene calls are TRBV5-1 and TRBJ2-1; D call uncertain. V was clipped by 1 base and J by 6 bases, with 8 bases between them. Germline V gene sequence: CDR1 SGHRS, CDR2 YFSETQ. The CDR3 has 13 amino acids. The CDR3 loop is CASSLTGFNEQFF. The DNA for the CDR3 is TGCGCCAGCAGCTTGACCGGGTTCAATGAGCAGTTCTTC.

This sequence joins TRBV5-4 and TRBJ1-2; no clear D gene. Germline V gene lookup returns CDR1 SGHNT and CDR2 YYREEE (reference sequence). The CDR3 runs 13 residues. The germline V and J ends were trimmed by 4 bases and 2 bases, with 9 bases remaining between them. Written as DNA, the CDR3 is TGTGCCAGCAGCCAATACAGAAACTATGGCTACACCTTC. Encoded protein: CASSQYRNYGYTF.

The CDR3 reads CASSPEAYNSPLHF. CDR3 DNA: TGTGCCAGCAGCCCAGAAGCCTATAATTCACCCCTCCACTTT. This chain links TRBV7-9 with TRBJ1-6; D is unclear. V lost 5 bases and J 2 bases, leaving 7 bases between the germline ends. The germline V gene encodes CDR1 SEHNR and CDR2 FQNEAQ (reference sequence). The CDR3 is 14 amino acids.

DNA of the CDR3: TGCAGCGAGACAGGGGACTCCTACGAGCAGTACTTC. This translates into CSETGDSYEQYF. This chain joins TRBV29-1 and TRBJ2-7; 8 bases align to TRBD1. The ends lost 7 bases at V and 0 bases at J; junction bases unmatched: 2. Germline lookup yields CDR1 SQVTM and CDR2 ANQGSEA. This CDR3 contains 12 residues.

The chain employs TRBV19 and TRBJ2-5; D may be TRBD1 or TRBD2 (6 bases each). Trimming left V 5 bases short and J 0 bases short, with 13 bases between. CDR1 is LNHDA, CDR2 SQIVND, per germline (reference sequence). The CDR3 sequence is 15 residues long. Here the CDR3 reads CASSGGRGYQETQYF. The DNA for the CDR3 is TGTGCCAGTAGTGGGGGGCGGGGCTACCAAGAGACCCAGTACTTC.

This chain connects TRBV15 to TRBJ2-5; D uncertain. There are 15 residues in the CDR3. With 0 bases removed from V and 1 base from J, the gap between germline ends came to 9 bases. Germline V gene sequence: CDR1 LNHNV, CDR2 YYDKDF (reference sequence). The CDR3 here is CATSRDTSLQETQYF. In nucleotides, the CDR3 is TGTGCCACCAGCAGAGATACCTCCCTCCAAGAGACCCAGTACTTC.

The chain links TRBV27 to TRBJ1-5; tentative D call: TRBD1 (5 bases). V gave up 5 bases and J gave up 5 bases, with 10 bases separating them. Germline lookup yields CDR1 MNHEY and CDR2 SMNVEV (reference sequence). The CDR3 contains 13 residues. CDR3 amino acids: CASSRGWDQPQHF. The CDR3 bases are TGTGCCAGCAGTAGGGGATGGGATCAGCCCCAGCATTTT.

The rearrangement joins TRBV27 to TRBJ2-7; D gene unclear. V shed 5 bases and J shed 2 bases, with 13 bases lying between them. The CDR3 extends over 14 amino acids. Germline V gene sequence: CDR1 MNHEY, CDR2 SMNVEV (reference sequence). The CDR3 sequence is CASSPDPRAYEQYF. DNA of the CDR3: TGTGCCAGCAGTCCCGACCCAAGGGCCTACGAGCAGTACTTC.